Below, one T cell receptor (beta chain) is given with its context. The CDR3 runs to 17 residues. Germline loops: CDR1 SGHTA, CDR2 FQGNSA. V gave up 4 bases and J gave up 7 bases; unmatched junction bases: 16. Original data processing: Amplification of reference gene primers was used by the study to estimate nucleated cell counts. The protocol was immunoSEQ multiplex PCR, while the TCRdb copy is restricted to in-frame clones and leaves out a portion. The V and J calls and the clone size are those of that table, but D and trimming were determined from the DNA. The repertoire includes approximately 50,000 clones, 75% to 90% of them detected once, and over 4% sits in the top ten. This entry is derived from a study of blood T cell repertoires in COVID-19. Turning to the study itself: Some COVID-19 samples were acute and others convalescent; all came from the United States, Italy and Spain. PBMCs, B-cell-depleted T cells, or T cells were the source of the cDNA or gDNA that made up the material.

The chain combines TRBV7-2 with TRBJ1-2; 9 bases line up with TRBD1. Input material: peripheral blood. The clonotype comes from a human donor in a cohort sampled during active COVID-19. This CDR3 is CASSSIAGGDRVFGYTF. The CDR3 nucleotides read TGTGCCAGCAGCTCCATCGCCGGAGGGGACAGGGTCTTTGGCTACACCTTC.